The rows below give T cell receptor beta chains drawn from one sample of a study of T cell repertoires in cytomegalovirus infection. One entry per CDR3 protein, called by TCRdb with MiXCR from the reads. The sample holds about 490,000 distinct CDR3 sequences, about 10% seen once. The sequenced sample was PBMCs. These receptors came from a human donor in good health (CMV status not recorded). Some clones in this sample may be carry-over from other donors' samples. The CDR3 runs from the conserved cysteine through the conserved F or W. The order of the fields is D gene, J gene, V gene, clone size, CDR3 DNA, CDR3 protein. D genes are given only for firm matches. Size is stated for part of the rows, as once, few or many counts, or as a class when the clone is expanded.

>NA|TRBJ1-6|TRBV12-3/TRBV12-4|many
TGTGCCAGCAGGACAGGACCCAATTCACCCCTCCACTTT
CASRTGPNSPLHF
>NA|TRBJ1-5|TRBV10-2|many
TGCGCCAGCAGTGAGGTAGGAGGGGTCCAGCCCCAGCATTTT
CASSEVGGVQPQHF
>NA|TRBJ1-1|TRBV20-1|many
TGCAGTGCTAGAGATTTAGTCAGGGACACTGAAGCTTTCTTT
CSARDLVRDTEAFF
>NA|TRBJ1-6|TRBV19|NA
TGTGCCAGTACCCCTGCCCCCATGGGGGGAGTTTCACCCCTCCACTTT
CASTPAPMGGVSPLHF
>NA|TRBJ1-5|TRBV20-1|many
TGCAGTGCCCGGGGGGCAGGGGATCAGCCCCAGCATTTT
CSARGAGDQPQHF
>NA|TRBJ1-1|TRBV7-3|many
TGTGCCAGCAGTGCTGCCGGGTTAGACACTGAAGCTTTCTTT
CASSAAGLDTEAFF
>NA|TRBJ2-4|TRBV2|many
TGTGCCAGCAGGAGGCAGGTGACCCTCTTAGCCAAAAACATTCAGTACTTC
CASRRQVTLLAKNIQYF
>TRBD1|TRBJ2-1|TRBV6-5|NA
TGTGCCAGCAGCGCAGGGACAGGGAGCTTTATGAAGCAGTTCTTC
CASSAGTGSFMKQFF
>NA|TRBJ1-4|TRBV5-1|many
TGCGCCAGCAGCTTCTCAGGGTCGCTTAATGAAAAACTGTTTTTT
CASSFSGSLNEKLFF
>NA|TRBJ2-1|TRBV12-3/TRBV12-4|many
TGTGCCAGCCATGGGGGATTCGATGAGCAGTTCTTC
CASHGGFDEQFF
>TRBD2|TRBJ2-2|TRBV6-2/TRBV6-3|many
TGTGCCAGCAGCCAGCTCGAGACTAGCGGGAGGGCCGGGGAGCTGTTTTTT
CASSQLETSGRAGELFF
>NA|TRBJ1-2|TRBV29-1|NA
TGCAGCGACAGGGCTGACTATGGCTACACCTTC
CSDRADYGYTF
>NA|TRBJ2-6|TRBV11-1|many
TGTGCCAGCAGCCGCGGACAGACCTCTGGGGCCAACGTCCTGACTTTC
CASSRGQTSGANVLTF
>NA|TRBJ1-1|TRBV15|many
TGTGCCACCAGCAGAGTTCAGGATTTAGATGAAGCTTTCTTT
CATSRVQDLDEAFF
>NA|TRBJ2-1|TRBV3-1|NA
TGTGCCAGCAGCCAAGAAACCCGTGCGTTCTTC
CASSQETRAFF
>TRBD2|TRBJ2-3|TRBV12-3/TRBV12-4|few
TGTGCCAGCAGCTCACTAGCGGGGATCACAGATACGCAGTATTTT
CASSSLAGITDTQYF
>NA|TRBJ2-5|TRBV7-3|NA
TGTGCCAGCAGCTTAAGTCAATGGTGTGGGCTCCTAGAGACCCAGTACTTC
CASSLSQWCGLLETQYF
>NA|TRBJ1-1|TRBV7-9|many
TGTGCCAGCAGCTTTCCCTCTGTGAGAGGGGAAGGTACTGAAGCTTTCTTT
CASSFPSVRGEGTEAFF
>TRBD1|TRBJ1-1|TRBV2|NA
TGTGCCAGCGAAGGGGGACAGGGGGCTGGTGACACTGAAGCTTTCTTT
CASEGGQGAGDTEAFF
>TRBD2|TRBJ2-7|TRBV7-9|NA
TGTGCCAGCAGCCCGAGCGGGGGCACCGAGCAGTACTTC
CASSPSGGTEQYF
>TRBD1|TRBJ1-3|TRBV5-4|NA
TGTGCCAGCAGCTTGGACAGGGGCGACACCATATATTTT
CASSLDRGDTIYF
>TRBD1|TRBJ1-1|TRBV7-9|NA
TGTGCCAGCAGCTCACAGGGGGCTAGAGAAGCTTTCTTT
CASSSQGAREAFF
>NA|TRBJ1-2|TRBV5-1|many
TGCGCCAGCAGCTTGAGAGGGGAAGCTAACTATGGCTACACCTTC
CASSLRGEANYGYTF
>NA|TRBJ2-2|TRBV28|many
TGTGCCAGCAGTTTAGAGGGGACCTTAGGCACCGGGGAGCTGTTTTTT
CASSLEGTLGTGELFF
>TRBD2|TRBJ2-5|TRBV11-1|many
TGTGCCAGCAGCCAGACTAGCGGGGGAGAAGAGACCCAGTACTTC
CASSQTSGGEETQYF
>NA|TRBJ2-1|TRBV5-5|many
TGTGCCAGCAGCTTGGGAGTTGCCGCCTACAATGAGCAGTTCTTC
CASSLGVAAYNEQFF
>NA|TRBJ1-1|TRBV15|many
TGTGCCACCAGCGGATACAGCGAGAACACTGAAGCTTTCTTT
CATSGYSENTEAFF
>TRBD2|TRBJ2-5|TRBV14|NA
TGTGCCAGCAGCCACCGGACTAGCGGGATTCTAACACAAGAGACCCAGTACTTC
CASSHRTSGILTQETQYF